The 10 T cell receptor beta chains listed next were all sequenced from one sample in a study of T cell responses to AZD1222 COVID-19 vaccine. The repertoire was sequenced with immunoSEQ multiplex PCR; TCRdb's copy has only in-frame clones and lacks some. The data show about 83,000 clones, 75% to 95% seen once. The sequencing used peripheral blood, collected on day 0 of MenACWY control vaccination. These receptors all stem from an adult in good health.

The CDR3 sequence: CASSPRTSGYTGELFF. The CDR3 nucleotides are TGTGCCAGCAGTCCCAGGACTAGCGGCTACACCGGGGAGCTGTTTTTT. The chain links TRBV27 to TRBJ2-2; 10 bases agree with TRBD2. The CDR3 loop spans 16 amino acids. Per the germline V gene, CDR1 is MNHEY and CDR2 is SMNVEV (reference sequence). Trimming at V came to 5 bases and at J to 3 bases, leaving 6 bases not matched to a gene.

Written as DNA, the CDR3 is TGTGCCAGCAGCCAAGGAGTGGGAGGGGCCACCGGGGAGCTGTTTTTT. It is translated as CASSQGVGGATGELFF. This chain links TRBV3-1 (or the pseudogene TRBV3-2) with TRBJ2-2; 7 positions match TRBD2. The junction had 6 bases not matched to a gene; V was cut back by 1 base and J by 4 bases. The CDR3 is made up of 16 amino acids. Looked up from germline, CDR1 is LGHDT and CDR2 is YNNKEL (reference sequence).

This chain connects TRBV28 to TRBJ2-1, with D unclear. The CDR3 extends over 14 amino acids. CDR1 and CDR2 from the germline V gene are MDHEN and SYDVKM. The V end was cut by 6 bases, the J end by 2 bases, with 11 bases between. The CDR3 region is CASSPAGTYNEQFF. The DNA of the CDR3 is TGTGCCAGCAGCCCCGCCGGAACCTACAATGAGCAGTTCTTC.

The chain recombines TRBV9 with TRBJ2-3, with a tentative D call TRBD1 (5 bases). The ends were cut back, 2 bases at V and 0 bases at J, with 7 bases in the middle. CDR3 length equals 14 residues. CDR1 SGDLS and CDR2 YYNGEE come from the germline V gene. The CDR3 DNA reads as TGTGCCAGCAGCGTCCAGGGTAGCACAGATACGCAGTATTTT. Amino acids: CASSVQGSTDTQYF.

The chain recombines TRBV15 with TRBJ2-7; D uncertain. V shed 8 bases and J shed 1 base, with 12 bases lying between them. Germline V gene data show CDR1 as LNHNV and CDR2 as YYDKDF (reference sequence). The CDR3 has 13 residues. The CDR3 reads CATAVTTSYEQYF. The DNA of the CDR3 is TGTGCCACCGCCGTGACCACATCCTACGAGCAGTACTTC.

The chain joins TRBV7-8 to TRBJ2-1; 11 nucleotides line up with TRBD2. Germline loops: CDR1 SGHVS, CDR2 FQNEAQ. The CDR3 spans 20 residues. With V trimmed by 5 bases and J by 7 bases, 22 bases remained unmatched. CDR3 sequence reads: CASSPRNVRASSGRVNEQFF. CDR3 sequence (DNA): TGTGCCAGCAGCCCCCGGAACGTAAGGGCAAGTAGCGGGAGGGTAAATGAGCAGTTCTTC.

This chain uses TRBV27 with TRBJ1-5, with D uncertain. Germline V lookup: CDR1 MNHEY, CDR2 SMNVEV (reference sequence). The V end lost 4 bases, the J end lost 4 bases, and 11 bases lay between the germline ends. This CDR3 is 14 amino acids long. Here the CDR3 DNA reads TGTGCCAGCAGTTCCTTGACGGCTAATCAGCCCCAGCATTTT. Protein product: CASSSLTANQPQHF.

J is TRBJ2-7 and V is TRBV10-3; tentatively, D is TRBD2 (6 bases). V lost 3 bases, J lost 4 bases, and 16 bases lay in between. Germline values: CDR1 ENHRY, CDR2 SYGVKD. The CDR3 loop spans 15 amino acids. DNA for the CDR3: TGTGCCATCAGTGAACCGCGGAGCGGGCCTTACGAGCAGTACTTC. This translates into CAISEPRSGPYEQYF.

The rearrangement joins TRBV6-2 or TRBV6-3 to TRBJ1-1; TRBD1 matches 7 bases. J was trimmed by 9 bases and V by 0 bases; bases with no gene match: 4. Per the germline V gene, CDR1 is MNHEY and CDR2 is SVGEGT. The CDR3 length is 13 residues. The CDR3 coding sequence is TGTGCCAGCAGTTACTCTGAGGGGGCGCAAGCTTTCTTT. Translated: CASSYSEGAQAFF.

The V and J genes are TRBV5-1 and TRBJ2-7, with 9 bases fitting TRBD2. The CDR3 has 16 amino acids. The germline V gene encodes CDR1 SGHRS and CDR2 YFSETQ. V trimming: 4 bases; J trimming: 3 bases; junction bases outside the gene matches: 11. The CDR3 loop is CASSRGNSGSYYEQYF. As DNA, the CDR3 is TGCGCCAGCAGCCGCGGAAATAGCGGGAGTTACTACGAGCAGTACTTC.